This T cell receptor (beta chain) was observed in a study of T cells in localized non-small cell lung cancer. Study-level results: Adjacent uninvolved lung tissue had the highest T cell clonality, exceeding tumor. When the top 100 tumor clones were examined, a median approximately 62 of them also appeared in the adjacent lung, which was paired and uninvolved.

A remark on this clone: The antigen is undetermined.

TCRdb keeps only in-frame clones here, not all; method: immunoSEQ multiplex PCR. The sample shows about 40,000 clones, approximately 80% of them seen only once. V was pared by 10 bases and J by 4 bases, with 7 bases of the junction left unmatched. Germline V gene data show CDR1 as MDHEN and CDR2 as SYDVKM. The CDR3 spans 13 residues. The starting material was peripheral blood mononuclear cells, obtained before any cancer treatment. The receptor's source is a male donor aged 60 or older with stage II lung adenocarcinoma. The rearrangement uses TRBV28 and TRBJ1-2; 9 bases are a match to TRBD1. Here the CDR3 DNA reads TGTGCCACCAAACAGGGGGCTAGCTATGGCTACACCTTC. This codes for CATKQGASYGYTF.